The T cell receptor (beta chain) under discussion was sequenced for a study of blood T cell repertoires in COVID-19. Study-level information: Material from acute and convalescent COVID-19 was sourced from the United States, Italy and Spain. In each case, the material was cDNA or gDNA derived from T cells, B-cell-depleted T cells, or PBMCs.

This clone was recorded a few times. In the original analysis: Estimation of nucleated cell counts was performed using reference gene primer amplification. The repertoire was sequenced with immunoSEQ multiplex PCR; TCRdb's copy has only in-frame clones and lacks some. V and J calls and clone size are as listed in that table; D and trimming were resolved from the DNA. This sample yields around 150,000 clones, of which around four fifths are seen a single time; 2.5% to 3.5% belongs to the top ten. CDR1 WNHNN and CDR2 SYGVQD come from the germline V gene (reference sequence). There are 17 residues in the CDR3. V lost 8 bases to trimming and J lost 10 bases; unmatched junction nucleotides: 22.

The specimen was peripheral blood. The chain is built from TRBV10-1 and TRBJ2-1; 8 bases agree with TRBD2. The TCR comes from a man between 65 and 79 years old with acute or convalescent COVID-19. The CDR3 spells CASPTPTGLDVEGEQFF. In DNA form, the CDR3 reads TGCGCCAGCCCTACCCCGACGGGACTAGACGTTGAGGGCGAGCAGTTCTTC.